This TCR beta chain was obtained from a study of T cell responses to AZD1222 COVID-19 vaccine. Trimming removed 1 base from V and 4 bases from J, with 11 bases in between. Germline CDR1 SEHNR, CDR2 FQNEAQ (reference sequence). The CDR3 covers 15 residues. Repertoires were generated with immunoSEQ multiplex PCR, while TCRdb's copy carries only in-frame clones and drops some. The data show about 130,000 clones, about 90% seen once. This sequence joins TRBV7-9 and TRBJ2-1; either TRBD1 or TRBD2 may supply D (6 bases each). The sequence was obtained from an adult in good health. Material: peripheral blood, obtained on day 0 of AZD1222 vaccination. In nucleotides, the CDR3 is TGTGCCAGCAGCTTAGATGGGGGGCGGTACAATGAGCAGTTCTTC. It is translated as CASSLDGGRYNEQFF.